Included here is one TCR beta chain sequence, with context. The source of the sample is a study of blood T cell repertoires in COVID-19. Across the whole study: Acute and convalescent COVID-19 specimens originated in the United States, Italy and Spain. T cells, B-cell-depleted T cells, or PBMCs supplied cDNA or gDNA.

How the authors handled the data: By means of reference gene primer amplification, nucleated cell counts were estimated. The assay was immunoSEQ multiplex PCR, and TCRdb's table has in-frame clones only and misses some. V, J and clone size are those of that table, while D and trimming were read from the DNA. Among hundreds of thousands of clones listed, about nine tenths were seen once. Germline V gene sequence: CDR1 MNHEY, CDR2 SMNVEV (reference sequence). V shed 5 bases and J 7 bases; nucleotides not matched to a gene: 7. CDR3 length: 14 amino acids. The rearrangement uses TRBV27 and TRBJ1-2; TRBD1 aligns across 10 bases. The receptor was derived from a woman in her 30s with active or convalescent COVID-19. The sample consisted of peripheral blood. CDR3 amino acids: CASSTRDRGPGYTF. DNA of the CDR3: TGTGCCAGCAGTACCCGAGACAGGGGGCCTGGCTACACCTTC.